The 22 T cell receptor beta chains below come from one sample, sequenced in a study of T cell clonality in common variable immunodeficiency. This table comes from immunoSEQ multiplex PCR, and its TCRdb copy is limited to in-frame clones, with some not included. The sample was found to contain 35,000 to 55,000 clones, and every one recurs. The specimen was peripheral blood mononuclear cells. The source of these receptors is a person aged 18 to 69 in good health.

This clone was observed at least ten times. CDR3: CASSESQGRGLYGYTF. The DNA read from the CDR3 is TGTGCCAGCAGTGAAAGTCAGGGGCGCGGTTTATATGGC. V gene TRBV6-1 combines with J gene TRBJ1-2; D is possibly TRBD1 (6 bases). The sequenced fragment ends 3 residues before the CDR3 boundary, so the rest is inferred from the germline J gene. Germline V lookup: CDR1 MNHNS, CDR2 SASEGT. V was cut by 2 bases and J by 5 bases, with 18 bases left in between. This CDR3 has 16 amino acids.

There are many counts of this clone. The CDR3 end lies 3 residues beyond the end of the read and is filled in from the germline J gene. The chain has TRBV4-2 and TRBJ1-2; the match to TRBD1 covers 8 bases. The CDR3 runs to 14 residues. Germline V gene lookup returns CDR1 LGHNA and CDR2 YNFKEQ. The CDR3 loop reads CASSRRLTGDGYTF. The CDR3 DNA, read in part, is TGTGCCAGCAGCCGCCGCCTGACAGGGGACGGC.

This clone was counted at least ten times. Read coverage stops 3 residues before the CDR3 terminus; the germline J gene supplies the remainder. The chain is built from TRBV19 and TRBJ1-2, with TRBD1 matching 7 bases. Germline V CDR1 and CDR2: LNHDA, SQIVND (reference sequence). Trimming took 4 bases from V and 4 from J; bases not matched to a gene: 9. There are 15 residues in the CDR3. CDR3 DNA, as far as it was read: TGTGCCAGTAGTAGGGATTCGACAGGGATCTATGGC. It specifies CASSRDSTGIYG. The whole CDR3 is CASSRDSTGIYGYTF.

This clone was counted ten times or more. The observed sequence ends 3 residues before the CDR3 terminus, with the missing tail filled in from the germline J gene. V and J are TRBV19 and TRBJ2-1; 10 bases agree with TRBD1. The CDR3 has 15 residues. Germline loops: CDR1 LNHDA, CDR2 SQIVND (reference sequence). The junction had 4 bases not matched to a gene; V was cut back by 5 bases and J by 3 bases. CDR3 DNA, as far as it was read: TGTGCCAGTAGTTCAGACAGGGGGCTCTACAATGAG. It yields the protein CASSSDRGLYNE. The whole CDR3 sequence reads CASSSDRGLYNEQFF. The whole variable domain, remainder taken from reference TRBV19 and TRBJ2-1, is DGGITQSPKYLFRKEGQNVTLSCEQNLNHDAMYWYRQDPGQGLRLIYYSQIVNDFQKGDIAEGYSVSREKKESFPLTVTSAQKNPTAFYLCASSSDRGLYNEQFFGPGTRLTVL.

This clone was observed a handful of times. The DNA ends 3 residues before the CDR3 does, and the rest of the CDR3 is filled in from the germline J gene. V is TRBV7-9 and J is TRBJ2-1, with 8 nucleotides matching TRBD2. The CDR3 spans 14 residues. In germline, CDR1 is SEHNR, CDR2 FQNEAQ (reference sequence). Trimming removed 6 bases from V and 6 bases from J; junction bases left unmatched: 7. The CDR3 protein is CASRMTRGGNEQFF. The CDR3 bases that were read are TGTGCCAGCAGGATGACTCGGGGGGGCAATGAG.

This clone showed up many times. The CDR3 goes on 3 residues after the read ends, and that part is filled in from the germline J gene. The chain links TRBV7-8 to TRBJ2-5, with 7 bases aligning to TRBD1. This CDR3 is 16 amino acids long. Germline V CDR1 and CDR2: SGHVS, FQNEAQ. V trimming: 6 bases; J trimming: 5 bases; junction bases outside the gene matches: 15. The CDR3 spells CASRQMDRWRDETQYF. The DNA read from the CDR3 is TGTGCCAGCAGACAAATGGACAGGTGGAGAGATGAGACC.

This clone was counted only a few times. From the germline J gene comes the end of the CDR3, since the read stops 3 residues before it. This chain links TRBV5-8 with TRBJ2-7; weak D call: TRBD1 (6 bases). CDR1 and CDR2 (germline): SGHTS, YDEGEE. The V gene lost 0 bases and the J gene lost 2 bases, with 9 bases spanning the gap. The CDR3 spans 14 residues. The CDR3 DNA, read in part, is TGTGCCAGCAGCTTGGAGGGACAACCCTACGAG. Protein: CASSLEGQPYE. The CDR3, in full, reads CASSLEGQPYEQYF.

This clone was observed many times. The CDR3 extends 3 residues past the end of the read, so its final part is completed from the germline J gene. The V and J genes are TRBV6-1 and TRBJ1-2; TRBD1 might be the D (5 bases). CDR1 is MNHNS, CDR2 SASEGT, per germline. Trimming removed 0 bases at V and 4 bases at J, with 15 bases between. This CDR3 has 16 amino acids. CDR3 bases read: TGTGCCAGCAGTGAAGCGCAGGGCAGGAGGGCCTATGGC. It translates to CASSEAQGRRAYG. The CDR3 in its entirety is CASSEAQGRRAYGYTF.

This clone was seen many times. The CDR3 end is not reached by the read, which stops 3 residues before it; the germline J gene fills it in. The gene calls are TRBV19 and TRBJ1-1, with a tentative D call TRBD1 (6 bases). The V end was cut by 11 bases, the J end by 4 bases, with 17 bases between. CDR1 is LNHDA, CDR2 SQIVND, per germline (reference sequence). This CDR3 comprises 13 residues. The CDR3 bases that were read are TGTGCCGCCCGGTCGGGGGGCTCCACTGAA. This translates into CAARSGGSTE. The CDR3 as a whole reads CAARSGGSTEAFF.

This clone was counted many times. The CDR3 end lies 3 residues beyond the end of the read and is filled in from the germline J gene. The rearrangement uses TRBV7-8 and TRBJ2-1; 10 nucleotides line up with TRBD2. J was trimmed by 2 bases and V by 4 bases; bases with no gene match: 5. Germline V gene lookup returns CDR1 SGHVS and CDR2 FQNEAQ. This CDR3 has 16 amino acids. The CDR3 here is CASSSEGLAAYNEQFF. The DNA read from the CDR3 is TGTGCCAGCAGCTCCGAAGGACTAGCGGCCTACAATGAG.

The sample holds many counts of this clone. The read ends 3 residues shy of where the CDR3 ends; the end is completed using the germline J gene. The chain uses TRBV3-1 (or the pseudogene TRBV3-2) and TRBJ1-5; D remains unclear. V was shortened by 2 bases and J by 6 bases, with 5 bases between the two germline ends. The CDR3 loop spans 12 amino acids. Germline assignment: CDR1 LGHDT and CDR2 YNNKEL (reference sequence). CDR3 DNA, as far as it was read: TGTGCCAGCAGCCAAAGCGGTCAGCCC. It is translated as CASSQSGQP. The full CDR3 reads CASSQSGQPQHF.

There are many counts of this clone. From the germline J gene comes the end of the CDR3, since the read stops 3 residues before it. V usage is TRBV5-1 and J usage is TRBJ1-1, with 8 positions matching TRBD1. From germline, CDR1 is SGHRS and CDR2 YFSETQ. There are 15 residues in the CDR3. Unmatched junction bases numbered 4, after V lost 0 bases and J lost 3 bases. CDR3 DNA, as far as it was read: TGCGCCAGCAGCTTGGGGCGGGACAGGTACACTGAA. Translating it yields CASSLGRDRYTE. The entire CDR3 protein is CASSLGRDRYTEAFF.

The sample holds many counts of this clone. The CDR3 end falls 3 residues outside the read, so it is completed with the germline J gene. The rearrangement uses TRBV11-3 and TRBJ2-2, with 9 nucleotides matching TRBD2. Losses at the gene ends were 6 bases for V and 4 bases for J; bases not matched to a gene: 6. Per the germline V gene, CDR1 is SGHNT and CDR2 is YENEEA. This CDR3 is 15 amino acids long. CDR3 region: CASRHLAGFTGELFF. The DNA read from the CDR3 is TGTGCCAGCAGACATCTAGCGGGGTTCACCGGGGAG.

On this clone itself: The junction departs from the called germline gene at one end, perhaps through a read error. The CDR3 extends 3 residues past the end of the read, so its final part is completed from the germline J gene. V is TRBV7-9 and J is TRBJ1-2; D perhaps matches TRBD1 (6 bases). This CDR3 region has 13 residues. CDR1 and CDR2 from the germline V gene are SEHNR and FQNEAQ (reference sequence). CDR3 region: CSSSLTQGDGYTF. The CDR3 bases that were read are TGTTCCAGCAGCTTAACACAGGGAGATGGC.

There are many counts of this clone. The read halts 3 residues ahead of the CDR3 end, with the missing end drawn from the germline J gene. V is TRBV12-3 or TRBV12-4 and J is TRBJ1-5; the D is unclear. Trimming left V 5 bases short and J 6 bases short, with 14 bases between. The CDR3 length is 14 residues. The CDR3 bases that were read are TGTGCCAGCAGTCCGCGGGGTAACAGTCAGCCC. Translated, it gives CASSPRGNSQP. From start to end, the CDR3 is CASSPRGNSQPQHF.

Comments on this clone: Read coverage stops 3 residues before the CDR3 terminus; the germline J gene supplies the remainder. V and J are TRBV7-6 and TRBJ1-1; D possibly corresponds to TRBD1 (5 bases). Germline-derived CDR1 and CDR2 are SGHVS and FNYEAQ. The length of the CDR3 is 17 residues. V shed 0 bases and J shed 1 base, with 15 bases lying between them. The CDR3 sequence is CASSLALPGAWNTEAFF. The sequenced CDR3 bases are TGTGCCAGCAGCTTAGCTCTTCCTGGGGCCTGGAACACTGAA.

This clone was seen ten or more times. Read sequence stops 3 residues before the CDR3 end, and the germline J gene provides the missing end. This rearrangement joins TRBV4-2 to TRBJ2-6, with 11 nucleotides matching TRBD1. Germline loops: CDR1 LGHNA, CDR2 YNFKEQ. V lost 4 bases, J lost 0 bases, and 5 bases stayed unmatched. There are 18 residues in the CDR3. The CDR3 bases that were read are TGTGCCAGCAGCCCAAGGGACAGGGGGAGCTCTGGGGCCAACGTC. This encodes CASSPRDRGSSGANV. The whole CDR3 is CASSPRDRGSSGANVLTF.

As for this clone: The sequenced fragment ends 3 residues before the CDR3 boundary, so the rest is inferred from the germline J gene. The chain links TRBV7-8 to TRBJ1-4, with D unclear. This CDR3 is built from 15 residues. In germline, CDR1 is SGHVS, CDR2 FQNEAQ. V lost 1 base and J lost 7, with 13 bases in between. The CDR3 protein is CASSLGSGLGEKLFF. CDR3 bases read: TGTGCCAGCAGCTTAGGATCAGGTTTGGGTGAAAAA.

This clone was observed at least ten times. CDR3 sequence: CSARARDRGSYSPLHF. The DNA read from the CDR3 is TGCAGTGCTAGAGCCCGGGACAGGGGTTCGTATTCACCC. The rearrangement joins TRBV20-1 to TRBJ1-6; 10 bases map to TRBD1. The CDR3 end lies 3 residues beyond the end of the read and is filled in from the germline J gene. Germline V gene data show CDR1 as DFQATT and CDR2 as SNEGSKA (reference sequence). J gave up 8 bases and V 1 base, and 8 bases lay outside the gene matches. This CDR3 has 16 residues.

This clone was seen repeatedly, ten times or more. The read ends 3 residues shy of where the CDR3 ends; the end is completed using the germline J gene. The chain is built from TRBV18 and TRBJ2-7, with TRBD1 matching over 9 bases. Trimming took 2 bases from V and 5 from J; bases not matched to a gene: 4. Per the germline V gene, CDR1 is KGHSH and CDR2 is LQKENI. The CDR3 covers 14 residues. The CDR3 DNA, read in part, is TGTGCCAGCTCACCAGGGACAGGGAACAACGAG. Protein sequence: CASSPGTGNNE. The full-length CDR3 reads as CASSPGTGNNEQYF.

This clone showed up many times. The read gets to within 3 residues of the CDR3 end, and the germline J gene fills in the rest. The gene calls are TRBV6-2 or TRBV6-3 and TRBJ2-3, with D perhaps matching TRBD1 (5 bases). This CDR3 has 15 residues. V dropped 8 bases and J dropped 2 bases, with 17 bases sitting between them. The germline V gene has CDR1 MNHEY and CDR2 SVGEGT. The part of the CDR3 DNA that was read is TGTGCCAGCTGGCAGGGCATCTCATTCACAGATACG. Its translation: CASWQGISFTDT. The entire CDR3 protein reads CASWQGISFTDTQYF.

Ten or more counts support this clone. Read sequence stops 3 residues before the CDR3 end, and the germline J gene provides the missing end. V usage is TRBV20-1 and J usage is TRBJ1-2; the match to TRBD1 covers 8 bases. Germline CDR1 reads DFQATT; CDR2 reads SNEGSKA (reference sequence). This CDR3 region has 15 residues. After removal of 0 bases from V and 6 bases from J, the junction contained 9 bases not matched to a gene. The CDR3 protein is CSARDQRRQGNGYTF. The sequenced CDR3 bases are TGCAGTGCTAGAGATCAAAGGAGACAGGGGAATGGC.